Included here is one T cell receptor (beta chain) sequence, with context. In germline, CDR1 is MGHDK, CDR2 SYGVNS. The CDR3 sequence is 16 residues long. V was clipped by 2 bases and J by 3 bases; unmatched bases: 6. This entry comes from a study of technical replicates of blood from a few donors. TCRdb's table, derived via immunoSEQ multiplex PCR, lists solely in-frame clones and lacks some. The sample has 75,000 to 100,000 clones, approximately 94% seen once. Material for sequencing was T cells isolated from PBMCs. The source is a human donor in good health. This chain joins TRBV25-1 and TRBJ2-1; 8 bases agree with TRBD1. CDR3 residues: CASSELGTGSYNEQFF. The CDR3 DNA follows: TGTGCCAGCAGTGAACTGGGGACAGGTAGCTACAATGAGCAGTTCTTC.